This TCR beta chain originates from a study of T cells expressing NK-cell markers. Turning to the study itself: The authors derived TCR beta repertoires from sorted CD3+CD56+NKG2C+, CD3+CD56+NKG2C- and CD3+CD56-NKG2C+ T cells. Seven of the eight sequenced donors were HCMV-seropositive; one was seronegative. Study-wide results and limits: Dominant NKG2C+ clonotypes accounted for roughly 1.0-8% of CD8+ T cells in about six donors. Leadership of the CD3+CD56-NKG2C+ fraction also belonged to these clonotypes in a handful of donors.

A word on this clonotype: Its antigen is not identified.

From the 5' RACE reads, TCRdb lists one entry per CDR3 protein and no DNA. The data include fewer than 300,000 distinct CDR3 sequences; the top ten clones carry roughly 4.2%. The CDR3 is 16 residues long. The sample consisted of blood T cells: a sorted CD56 or NKG2C T cell subset, CD4+ or CD8+ T cells, or bulk PBMC T cells (not recorded which). The clonotype was recovered from a woman aged 18 to 75 in good health. The chain recombines TRBV12-3 or TRBV12-4 with TRBJ2-2; TCRdb's D gene call, TRBD1, goes unchecked for lack of DNA. CDR3 amino acids: CASSPGTGGLGGELFF.